The 29 T cell receptor beta chains in this list originate from one sample, sequenced in a study of T cells in Graves' hyperthyroidism and ophthalmopathy. TCR beta CDR3 region amplification was performed from RNA transcripts. The HTBI primer set drove a first-round RT-PCR of the TCR CDR3. TCRdb called the multiplex PCR reads again in MiXCR, with one record for every CDR3 protein. The sample yields approximately 570,000 distinct CDR3 sequences, roughly 21% seen once. Sequencing input: blood. The receptors stem from a man aged 35-49 years with Graves' ophthalmopathy.

This clonotype was observed many times. The genes are TRBV15 and TRBJ2-7; D is ambiguous. V was clipped by 0 bases and J by 1 base, with 7 bases between them. The CDR3 has 14 residues. Germline V gene data show CDR1 as LNHNV and CDR2 as YYDKDF (reference sequence). The CDR3 loop reads CATSRDRRSYEQYF. The CDR3 DNA follows: TGTGCCACCAGCAGAGACCGCAGGTCCTACGAGCAGTACTTC. Looking up the rest from reference TRBV15 and TRBJ2-7 gives the full variable domain: DAMVIQNPRYQVTQFGKPVTLSCSQTLNHNVMYWYQQKSSQAPKLLFHYYDKDFNNEADTPDNFQSRRPNTSFCFLDIRSPGLGDTAMYLCATSRDRRSYEQYFGPGTRLTVT.

V and J are TRBV5-5 and TRBJ1-5, with D possibly being TRBD1 (5 bases). Germline V CDR1 and CDR2: SGHKS, YYEKEE (reference sequence). The length of the CDR3 is 16 residues. Trimming shortened V by 4 bases and J by 7 bases, and 21 bases separated the two germline ends. CDR3 nucleotides: TGTGCCAGCAGCCCTCATGTGGCAGGGTCGCGGCAGCCCCAGCATTTT. This gives the protein CASSPHVAGSRQPQHF.

The genes are TRBV28 and TRBJ1-5, with D possibly TRBD1 on 6 matching bases. The V and J ends lost 6 bases and 1 base respectively, with 10 bases between them. The CDR3 is made up of 14 amino acids. The germline gives CDR1 MDHEN, CDR2 SYDVKM. Here the CDR3 DNA reads TGTGCCAGCAGGAACCAGGGGAGCAATCAGCCCCAGCATTTT. Protein: CASRNQGSNQPQHF.

The gene calls are TRBV15 and TRBJ2-1; 14 bases are shared with TRBD2. There are 18 residues in the CDR3. Germline lookup yields CDR1 LNHNV and CDR2 YYDKDF (reference sequence). V lost 3 bases, J lost 8 bases, and 12 bases stayed unmatched. DNA for the CDR3: TGTGCCACCAGCAGGGAAGCCGGGACTAGCGGGAGAGGGCATGAGCAGTTCTTC. Its translation is CATSREAGTSGRGHEQFF. The full variable domain, its missing parts supplied by reference TRBV15 and TRBJ2-1, is DAMVIQNPRYQVTQFGKPVTLSCSQTLNHNVMYWYQQKSSQAPKLLFHYYDKDFNNEADTPDNFQSRRPNTSFCFLDIRSPGLGDTAMYLCATSREAGTSGRGHEQFFGPGTRLTVL.

This clonotype was found a few times. This chain links TRBV29-1 with TRBJ1-2; D is ambiguous. Germline lookup yields CDR1 SQVTM and CDR2 ANQGSEA. The CDR3 is 12 residues long. The V and J ends lost 4 bases and 5 bases respectively, with 11 bases between them. The CDR3: CSVAGGRYGYTF. CDR3 in DNA: TGCAGCGTTGCTGGTGGGCGGTATGGCTACACCTTC. The full variable domain, completed using reference TRBV29-1 and TRBJ1-2, is SAVISQKPSRDICQRGTSLTIQCQVDSQVTMMFWYRQQPGQSLTLIATANQGSEATYESGFVIDKFPISRPNLTFSTLTVSNMSPEDSSIYLCSVAGGRYGYTFGSGTRLTVV.

With respect to this clonotype: Germline is not matched at one junction end, which may reflect a read error. The chain has TRBV6-1 and TRBJ1-2; no definite D call. Germline loops: CDR1 MNHNS, CDR2 SASEGT. CDR3 length: 14 residues. The CDR3 coding sequence is TGTGCCAGCAGTGAATTTGCCTATAACAATGGCTACACCTTC. It encodes CASSEFAYNNGYTF.

There are many counts of this clonotype. CDR3 sequence reads: CSAREGIREETQYF. CDR3 sequence (DNA): TGCAGTGCTAGAGAGGGGATCAGAGAGGAGACCCAGTACTTC. The chain has TRBV20-1 and TRBJ2-5; D ambiguous. The germline gives CDR1 DFQATT, CDR2 SNEGSKA (reference sequence). Trimming left V 0 bases short and J 5 bases short, with 13 bases between. This CDR3 spans 14 amino acids.

This clonotype was detected only a few times. The CDR3 protein is CSAPSGGVSYEQYF. The CDR3 DNA is TGCAGTGCCCCGAGCGGGGGGGTCTCCTACGAGCAGTACTTC. This chain joins TRBV20-1 and TRBJ2-7; 10 nucleotides agree with TRBD2. Trimming cost V 6 bases and J 0 bases; bases outside gene matches: 5. Per germline, CDR1 DFQATT and CDR2 SNEGSKA (reference sequence). The CDR3 is 14 amino acids.

This sequence joins TRBV29-1 and TRBJ1-4; D ambiguous. Germline CDR1 is SQVTM and CDR2 is ANQGSEA. Trimming stripped 3 bases from V and 5 bases from J, with 16 bases between. There are 15 residues in the CDR3. The CDR3 loop is CSVDEVHTGNEKLFF. CDR3 in DNA: TGCAGCGTTGATGAAGTGCACACCGGGAATGAAAAACTGTTTTTT.

The chain uses TRBV5-4 and TRBJ2-1; 8 bases align to TRBD1. This CDR3 contains 16 residues. From germline, CDR1 is SGHNT and CDR2 YYREEE (reference sequence). Germline trimming cut 7 bases from V and 2 bases from J; bases unmatched to any gene: 11. In DNA form, the CDR3 reads TGTGCCAGCTCCCCCCAGGACAGGGTAGCCTACAATGAGCAGTTCTTC. Translation: CASSPQDRVAYNEQFF.

The sample holds many counts of this clonotype. The V call is TRBV18, the J call TRBJ1-1, with a weak D call TRBD1 (5 bases). Trimming cost V 3 bases and J 6 bases, with 14 bases left between them. Germline CDR1 reads KGHSH; CDR2 reads LQKENI. The CDR3 is 14 amino acids. CDR3 bases: TGTGCCAGCTCACCGGGGGATCGAATCGCTGAAGCTTTCTTT. This translates into CASSPGDRIAEAFF. Full variable domain (missing parts from reference TRBV18 and TRBJ1-1): NAGVMQNPRHLVRRRGQEARLRCSPMKGHSHVYWYRQLPEEGLKFMVYLQKENIIDESGMPKERFSAEFPKEGPSILRIQQVVRGDSAAYFCASSPGDRIAEAFFGQGTRLTVV.

This chain links TRBV6-1 with TRBJ1-5; D is undetermined. Trimming shortened V by 5 bases and J by 6 bases, and 11 bases separated the two germline ends. The CDR3 loop spans 13 amino acids. From germline, CDR1 is MNHNS and CDR2 SASEGT. CDR3 DNA: TGTGCCAGCAGTCCGAGTTTTAGTCAGCCCCAGCATTTT. Translation: CASSPSFSQPQHF.

This rearrangement joins TRBV12-3 or TRBV12-4 to TRBJ2-3; D perhaps matches TRBD2 (6 bases). The CDR3 runs 14 residues. Trimming removed 5 bases at V and 6 bases at J, with 15 bases between. The CDR3 DNA follows: TGTGCCAGCAGTATCTCGGGGGAACGGGATACGCAGTATTTT. This sequence encodes CASSISGERDTQYF.

This clonotype was seen at least ten times. The V gene is TRBV20-1, the J gene TRBJ1-5; D not certain. The V gene's germline CDR1 is DFQATT and CDR2 SNEGSKA (reference sequence). The CDR3 spans 15 residues. Trimming pared 0 bases from V and 4 bases from J, leaving 13 bases between. In DNA, the CDR3 is TGCAGTGCTAGAGAAAGGTGGGGAAGGAATCAGCCCCAGCATTTT. Protein: CSARERWGRNQPQHF.

This clonotype came up many times. This sequence joins TRBV5-1 and TRBJ1-2; the match to TRBD1 covers 7 bases. The CDR3 has 15 residues. Per the germline V gene, CDR1 is SGHRS and CDR2 is YFSETQ. V was clipped by 1 base and J by 2 bases; unmatched bases: 5. CDR3 nucleotide sequence: TGCGCCAGCAGCTTGTCTTTGGGACAGAACTATGGCTACACCTTC. Residues: CASSLSLGQNYGYTF.

In the case of this clonotype: A clone one base away is much larger, so this may be a read error. The chain joins TRBV20-1 to TRBJ2-7, with a tentative D call TRBD2 (5 bases). The length of the CDR3 is 16 residues. The germline gives CDR1 DFQATT, CDR2 SNEGSKA (reference sequence). V lost 0 bases and J 9 bases, leaving 24 bases between the germline ends. The CDR3 sequence is CSARDLDSQMPLGQYF. The CDR3 coding sequence is TGCAGTGCTAGAGATTTGGACTCGCAAATGCCTCTCGGGCAGTACTTC.

The chain has TRBV10-3 and TRBJ2-5, with 10 positions matching TRBD1. This CDR3 is built from 14 residues. V dropped 8 bases and J dropped 5; count of bases not matched to a gene: 8. CDR1 is ENHRY and CDR2 is SYGVKD in the germline V gene. The CDR3 spells CAIGPGQGSETQYF. The CDR3 region has the DNA TGTGCCATCGGACCGGGACAGGGGTCCGAGACCCAGTACTTC.

The V call is TRBV7-6, the J call TRBJ1-1; D ambiguous. This CDR3 is built from 13 residues. The V gene lost 3 bases and the J gene lost 6 bases, with 11 bases spanning the gap. The germline CDR1 and CDR2 sequences are SGHVS and FNYEAQ. CDR3 region: CASSFRSGAEAFF. CDR3 coding DNA: TGTGCCAGCAGCTTCCGATCCGGGGCTGAAGCTTTCTTT.

This chain links TRBV4-2 with TRBJ2-2, with D maybe TRBD1 (6 bases). Trimming took off 1 base at V and 5 bases at J, with 11 bases between the two ends. The CDR3 has 15 residues. CDR1 is LGHNA and CDR2 is YNFKEQ in the germline V gene. DNA for the CDR3: TGTGCCAGCAGCCAAGCAGGGGCGACAACCGGGGAGCTGTTTTTT. As protein: CASSQAGATTGELFF.

This clonotype appeared many times. Written as DNA, the CDR3 is TGTGCCAGCAGCACCCGGGAGGACAATGAGCAGTTCTTC. Protein: CASSTREDNEQFF. The J gene is TRBJ2-1, the V gene TRBV11-1, with 7 bases fitting TRBD2. The CDR3 contains 13 residues. Germline-derived CDR1 and CDR2 are SGHAT and FQDESV (reference sequence). Trimming took 5 bases from V and 5 from J; bases not matched to a gene: 3.

This clonotype came up many times. The chain combines TRBV20-1 with TRBJ2-3; 11 bases align to TRBD2. V was pared by 7 bases and J by 7 bases, with 7 bases of the junction left unmatched. CDR3 length: 13 residues. CDR1 DFQATT and CDR2 SNEGSKA come from the germline V gene (reference sequence). The CDR3 bases are TGCAGTGGGGGGAGACTAGCGGGGAATACGCAGTATTTT. Its translation is CSGGRLAGNTQYF.

A few counts support this clonotype. V is TRBV13 and J is TRBJ2-3, with 11 bases fitting TRBD1. This CDR3 has 16 amino acids. Germline V gene lookup returns CDR1 PRHDT and CDR2 FYEKMQ (reference sequence). The J segment lost 5 bases and the V segment lost 4 bases, leaving 8 bases of the junction unmatched. Here the CDR3 reads CASSSKGQGARDTQYF. The DNA for the CDR3 is TGTGCCAGCAGCTCAAAAGGACAGGGGGCGAGAGATACGCAGTATTTT.

This clonotype was observed at least ten times. The junction departs from germline at one end; a sequencing error may be responsible. The genes are TRBV7-7 and TRBJ2-5; D uncertain. The CDR3 sequence is 14 residues long. The germline CDR1 and CDR2 sequences are SSHAT and FNYEAQ (reference sequence). This chain's CDR3 is CASSLGASKETQYF. CDR3 nucleotide sequence: TGTGCTAGCAGCTTAGGTGCCAGTAAAGAGACCCAGTACTTC.

In this sample, this clonotype turned up a few times. This sequence joins TRBV29-1 and TRBJ2-7; D may be TRBD1 (5 bases). Trimming took off 1 base at V and 4 bases at J, with 8 bases between the two ends. Germline loops: CDR1 SQVTM, CDR2 ANQGSEA. This CDR3 spans 12 amino acids. The DNA for the CDR3 is TGCAGCGTTGAAGTAGGGGTATACGAGCAGTACTTC. Its protein is CSVEVGVYEQYF.

Of note for this clonotype: One end of the junction is discordant with germline, which a read error may explain. The V call is TRBV15, the J call TRBJ2-3, with 7 bases matching TRBD1. The V gene's germline CDR1 is LNHNV and CDR2 YYDKDF (reference sequence). The CDR3 has 17 amino acids. Written as DNA, the CDR3 is TGTGCCACCAGCAGAGATGGATCACAGGGGCTAAGTTCTACGCGGTATTTT. It codes for CATSRDGSQGLSSTRYF.

The chain has TRBV9 and TRBJ2-3; TRBD2 is a possible D gene (6 bases). CDR3 length equals 15 residues. The ends were cut back, 3 bases at V and 6 bases at J, with 17 bases in the middle. Germline CDR1 is SGDLS and CDR2 is YYNGEE. The CDR3 nucleotides are TGTGCCAGCAGCGCAAGTCCGCGGGACGACGATACGCAGTATTTT. This sequence encodes CASSASPRDDDTQYF.

This clonotype has only a few counts. The chain uses TRBV7-2 and TRBJ2-3; TRBD2 might be the D (6 bases). Trimming stripped 0 bases from V and 3 bases from J, with 13 bases between. The CDR3 has 16 amino acids. CDR1 is SGHTA and CDR2 is FQGNSA in the germline V gene. The CDR3 loop reads CASSLARGLGTDTQYF. The CDR3 DNA follows: TGTGCCAGCAGCTTAGCTCGGGGGTTGGGGACAGATACGCAGTATTTT.

The chain employs TRBV27 and TRBJ2-7, with 10 bases identical to TRBD1. Germline CDR1 MNHEY, CDR2 SMNVEV (reference sequence). J was trimmed by 4 bases and V by 7 bases; bases with no gene match: 13. The CDR3 spans 16 residues. The CDR3 nucleotides are TGTGCCAGCACCGCCCTGGGGGACAGGGGAGCTTACGAGCAGTACTTC. Translation gives CASTALGDRGAYEQYF.

This sequence joins TRBV10-3 and TRBJ2-5; D not resolved. V was pared by 6 bases and J by 2 bases, with 10 bases between. The CDR3 is made up of 13 amino acids. CDR1 and CDR2 (germline): ENHRY, SYGVKD. The CDR3 sequence is CAIRASAQETQYF. In DNA form, the CDR3 reads TGTGCCATCAGGGCCTCAGCTCAAGAGACCCAGTACTTC.